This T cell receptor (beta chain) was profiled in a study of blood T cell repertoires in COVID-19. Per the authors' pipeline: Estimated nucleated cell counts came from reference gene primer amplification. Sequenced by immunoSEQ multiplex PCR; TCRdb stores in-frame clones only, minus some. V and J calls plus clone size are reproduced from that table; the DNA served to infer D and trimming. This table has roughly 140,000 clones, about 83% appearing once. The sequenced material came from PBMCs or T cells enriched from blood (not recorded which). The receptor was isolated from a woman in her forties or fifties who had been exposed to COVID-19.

The CDR3 region is CASSMGTGGSYEQYF. DNA of the CDR3: TGTGCCAGCAGCATGGGGACAGGGGGCTCCTACGAGCAGTACTTC. The chain carries TRBV6-5 and TRBJ2-7; 11 positions agree with TRBD1. The length of the CDR3 is 15 residues. Per the germline V gene, CDR1 is MNHEY and CDR2 is SVGAGI. V dropped 6 bases and J dropped 0; count of bases not matched to a gene: 4.